These 8 T cell receptor beta chains were all obtained from the same sample, sequenced in a study of blood T cell repertoires in COVID-19. The table came from immunoSEQ multiplex PCR; TCRdb's copy has only in-frame clones and leaves some out. The sample contains about 400,000 clones, about 88% of which appear only once. Material: peripheral blood. All receptors come from a human donor in a cohort sampled during active COVID-19.

This clone came up a few times. CDR3 in DNA: TGCGCCAGCAGCGCGACAGCTTCCTTTAATGAAAAACTGTTTTTT. Translating gives CASSATASFNEKLFF. The chain is built from TRBV5-1 and TRBJ1-4, with D perhaps matching TRBD1 (5 bases). The ends were cut back, 4 bases at V and 4 bases at J, with 14 bases in the middle. CDR3 length: 15 residues. CDR1 SGHRS and CDR2 YFSETQ come from the germline V gene. The complete variable domain, with remaining parts taken from reference TRBV5-1 and TRBJ1-4, reads KAGVTQTPRYLIKTRGQQVTLSCSPISGHRSVSWYQQTPGQGLQFLFEYFSETQRNKGNFPGRFSGRQFSNSRSEMNVSTLELGDSALYLCASSATASFNEKLFFGSGTQLSVL.

The chain joins TRBV5-1 to TRBJ1-2, with D uncertain. The CDR3 has 14 residues. CDR1 and CDR2 (germline): SGHRS, YFSETQ. The V end lost 1 base, the J end lost 0 bases, and 7 bases lay between the germline ends. Here the CDR3 reads CASSLQVANYGYTF. For the CDR3, the DNA is TGCGCCAGCAGCTTGCAGGTCGCTAACTATGGCTACACCTTC.

This chain uses TRBV7-8 with TRBJ1-2; weak D call: TRBD1 (6 bases). Germline-derived CDR1 and CDR2 are SGHVS and FQNEAQ. The CDR3 runs to 14 residues. The ends were cut back, 5 bases at V and 6 bases at J, with 16 bases in the middle. CDR3: CASSLYRVSDGYTF. In DNA, the CDR3 is TGTGCCAGCAGCCTATACAGGGTTTCGGATGGCTACACCTTC.

This clone has a single count. The CDR3 sequence is CASSTYYGGYTF. The DNA of the CDR3 is TGTGCCAGCAGCACGTACTATGGTGGCTACACCTTC. The chain carries TRBV5-6 and TRBJ1-2; D not certain. The CDR3 loop spans 12 amino acids. Germline V gene data show CDR1 as SGHDT and CDR2 as YYEEEE. Trimming removed 4 bases at V and 7 bases at J, with 11 bases between.

This clone has just a few counts. The V gene is TRBV19, the J gene TRBJ1-2; 10 bases are shared with TRBD1. The germline V gene encodes CDR1 LNHDA and CDR2 SQIVND (reference sequence). The ends lost 6 bases at V and 4 bases at J; junction bases unmatched: 5. This CDR3 comprises 14 residues. The CDR3 here is CASSTDRGGYGYTF. CDR3 coding DNA: TGTGCCAGTAGCACGGACAGGGGGGGCTATGGCTACACCTTC.

V usage is TRBV5-4 and J usage is TRBJ2-2; tentatively, D is TRBD1 (6 bases). The CDR3 covers 14 residues. V lost 5 bases, J lost 2 bases, and 10 bases lay in between. Germline V CDR1 and CDR2: SGHNT, YYREEE (reference sequence). CDR3 in amino acids: CASRPQGNTGELFF. The CDR3 bases are TGTGCCAGCAGACCACAGGGTAACACCGGGGAGCTGTTTTTT.

V is TRBV5-4 and J is TRBJ1-5; D gene uncertain. Looked up from germline, CDR1 is SGHNT and CDR2 is YYREEE (reference sequence). Trimming left V 0 bases short and J 5 bases short, with 6 bases between. The CDR3 covers 13 residues. CDR3 loop: CASSLGGDQPQHF. The CDR3 DNA reads as TGTGCCAGCAGCTTGGGAGGAGATCAGCCCCAGCATTTT.

The chain carries TRBV9 and TRBJ2-2, with D perhaps TRBD1 (6 bases). Germline CDR1 and CDR2: SGDLS and YYNGEE. This CDR3 has 16 amino acids. The germline V and J ends were trimmed by 0 bases and 4 bases, with 13 bases remaining between them. CDR3 loop: CASSVGRGSPTGELFF. Here the CDR3 DNA reads TGTGCCAGCAGCGTAGGTAGGGGGAGTCCCACCGGGGAGCTGTTTTTT.